The TCR beta chain under discussion was sequenced for a study of PD-1 blockade in classical Hodgkin lymphoma. All patients relapsed after autologous stem cell transplantation, and brentuximab vedotin exposure varied. Measured with immunoSEQ multiplex PCR; TCRdb has only the in-frame clones, and not every one. This sample has some 25,000 clones, with around 64% found just once. This CDR3 region has 17 residues. Trimming took off 0 bases at V and 1 base at J, with 15 bases between the two ends. Germline V lookup: CDR1 SGHRS, CDR2 YFSETQ. This clone was seen more than once but under ten times. The material sequenced was peripheral blood mononuclear cells (PBMCs), taken before the second cycle of nivolumab. This chain joins TRBV5-1 and TRBJ2-3; weak D call: TRBD2 (7 bases). The source of this sequence is a human donor with classical Hodgkin lymphoma. The CDR3 coding sequence is TGCGCCAGCAGCTTGGATTTGGGGGGGCTCGGCACAGATACGCAGTATTTT. It is translated as CASSLDLGGLGTDTQYF.